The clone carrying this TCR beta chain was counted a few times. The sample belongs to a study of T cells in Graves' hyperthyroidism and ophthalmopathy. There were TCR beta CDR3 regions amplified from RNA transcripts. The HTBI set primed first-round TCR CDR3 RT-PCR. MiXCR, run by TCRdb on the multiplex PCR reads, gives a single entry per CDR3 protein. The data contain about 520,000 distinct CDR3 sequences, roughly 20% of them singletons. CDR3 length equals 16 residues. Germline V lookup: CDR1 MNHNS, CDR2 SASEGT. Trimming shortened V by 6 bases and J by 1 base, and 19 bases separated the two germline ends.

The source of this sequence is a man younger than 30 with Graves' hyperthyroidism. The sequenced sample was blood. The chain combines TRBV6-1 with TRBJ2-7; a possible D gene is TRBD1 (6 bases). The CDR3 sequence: CASRAKPTGGSYEQYF. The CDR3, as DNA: TGTGCCAGCAGAGCCAAACCGACAGGCGGATCCTACGAGCAGTACTTC.